The 23 T cell receptor beta chains in this list originate from one sample, sequenced in a study of cytomegalovirus exposure and HLA in healthy donors. PCR was performed using 60 Vbeta and 13 Jbeta primers. Data came from immunoSEQ multiplex PCR; TCRdb stores just in-frame clones and leaves some out. Among more than 85,000 clones listed, around 10% were seen once. The sequencing input was PBMCs. These receptors came from a man in his fifties or sixties in good health and CMV-seropositive.

This clone was counted at least ten times. The chain carries TRBV5-1 and TRBJ2-1; TRBD1 matches 7 bases. CDR3 size: 16 residues. Germline trimming cut 0 bases from V and 6 bases from J; bases unmatched to any gene: 9. Per the germline V gene, CDR1 is SGHRS and CDR2 is YFSETQ. Written as DNA, the CDR3 is TGCGCCAGCAGCTTGGAAGACAGGGCTGGCGGCAATGAGCAGTTCTTC. It translates to CASSLEDRAGGNEQFF.

V is TRBV7-2 and J is TRBJ2-3; TRBD1 agrees at 9 bases. The CDR3 is made up of 15 amino acids. The V segment lost 1 base and the J segment 3 bases; nucleotides outside the gene matches: 2. The germline V gene encodes CDR1 SGHTA and CDR2 FQGNSA. This chain's CDR3 is CASSLDGTGTDTQYF. The CDR3 nucleotides are TGTGCCAGCAGCTTAGATGGGACAGGGACAGATACGCAGTATTTT.

This sequence joins TRBV5-1 and TRBJ2-1; 8 nucleotides align to TRBD2. J was trimmed by 3 bases and V by 1 base; bases with no gene match: 3. The CDR3 consists of 15 residues. Germline CDR1 is SGHRS and CDR2 is YFSETQ. The CDR3 DNA reads TGCGCCAGCAGCTTGAGCCTAGCGGGCTACAATGAGCAGTTCTTC. Its protein product is CASSLSLAGYNEQFF.

This clone has a handful of counts. The chain is built from TRBV19 and TRBJ2-5, with 8 bases that match TRBD1. CDR3 length: 14 residues. The trim removed 3 bases at V and 5 bases at J, leaving 5 bases unmatched. The germline V gene has CDR1 LNHDA and CDR2 SQIVND (reference sequence). CDR3 region: CASSIRQGMETQYF. CDR3 coding DNA: TGTGCCAGTAGTATTCGACAGGGGATGGAGACCCAGTACTTC.

In this sample, this clone turned up a few times. This rearrangement joins TRBV30 to TRBJ1-6; D possibly corresponds to TRBD1 (6 bases). The germline V gene encodes CDR1 GTSNPN and CDR2 SVGIG (reference sequence). Trimming shortened V by 4 bases and J by 6 bases, and 19 bases separated the two germline ends. The CDR3 length is 16 residues. The CDR3 bases are TGTGCCTGGACCTACCGCAGGGGAAGGTGTAATTCACCCCTCCACTTT. As protein: CAWTYRRGRCNSPLHF. Looking up the rest from reference TRBV30 and TRBJ1-6 gives the full variable domain: SQTIHQWPATLVQPVGSPLSLECTVEGTSNPNLYWYRQAAGRGLQLLFYSVGIGQISSEVPQNLSASRPQDRQFILSSKKLLLSDSGFYLCAWTYRRGRCNSPLHFGNGTRLTVT.

This chain connects TRBV19 to TRBJ2-7; 12 bases agree with TRBD1. CDR3 size: 16 residues. The V gene end was trimmed by 8 bases and the J gene end by 4 bases; junction bases not matched to a gene: 12. Germline V gene sequence: CDR1 LNHDA, CDR2 SQIVND (reference sequence). CDR3 sequence reads: CASSLAWDRGRYEQYF. Written as DNA, the CDR3 is TGTGCCAGTTCTCTTGCCTGGGACAGGGGGCGGTACGAGCAGTACTTC.

This clone showed up just once. As DNA, the CDR3 is TGTGCCAGTAGTACCCGGGAGTCAGGGGGCTGGGGTGAGCAGTTCTTC. Its translation: CASSTRESGGWGEQFF. This chain connects TRBV19 to TRBJ2-1; 8 bases line up with TRBD1. CDR3 size: 16 residues. Germline CDR1 reads LNHDA; CDR2 reads SQIVND (reference sequence). V lost 4 bases to trimming and J lost 9 bases; unmatched junction nucleotides: 14.

Only a few counts were recorded for this clone. The rearrangement joins TRBV4-1 to TRBJ1-1; D not certain. This CDR3 region has 16 residues. Germline lookup yields CDR1 MGHRA and CDR2 YSYEKL. The V and J ends lost 0 bases and 7 bases respectively, with 18 bases between them. CDR3 nucleotide sequence: TGCGCCAGCAGCCAAGATTTAGGAGCCAGATCGGGTGAAGCTTTCTTT. This gives the protein CASSQDLGARSGEAFF.

This sequence joins TRBV5-4 and TRBJ2-5; 8 bases are a match to TRBD1. The CDR3 is made up of 15 amino acids. Per the germline V gene, CDR1 is SGHNT and CDR2 is YYREEE (reference sequence). V was pared by 5 bases and J by 4 bases, with 10 bases of the junction left unmatched. CDR3 sequence: CASSRPDRVGETQYF. In DNA form, the CDR3 reads TGTGCCAGCAGTCGCCCGGACAGGGTTGGAGAGACCCAGTACTTC.

This clone was counted a few times. This chain connects TRBV19 to TRBJ2-1, with TRBD2 matching 10 bases. J gave up 4 bases and V 1 base, and 7 bases lay outside the gene matches. Looked up from germline, CDR1 is LNHDA and CDR2 is SQIVND (reference sequence). The CDR3 has 17 amino acids. CDR3 bases: TGTGCCAGTAGTATAGCCAATATAGCGGGAGGTTACAATGAGCAGTTCTTC. This sequence encodes CASSIANIAGGYNEQFF.

This rearrangement joins TRBV5-1 to TRBJ1-2, with TRBD1 matching over 8 bases. CDR3 length equals 15 residues. Germline values: CDR1 SGHRS, CDR2 YFSETQ. V lost 0 bases and J lost 9; bases outside the gene matches: 10. This CDR3 reads CASSLVSGRGQSYTF. CDR3 sequence (DNA): TGCGCCAGCAGCTTGGTGAGTGGCAGGGGGCAAAGCTACACCTTC.

Only a few counts were recorded for this clone. J is TRBJ2-7 and V is TRBV6-1; D is possibly TRBD2 (6 bases). Germline CDR1 is MNHNS and CDR2 is SASEGT. Trimming took off 9 bases at V and 0 bases at J, with 12 bases between the two ends. CDR3 length: 13 residues. The CDR3 region is CASSGSVSYEQYF. The CDR3 DNA reads TGTGCCAGTAGCGGCTCGGTCTCCTACGAGCAGTACTTC.

This clone was detected only a few times. This same CDR3 is encoded by further DNA sequences in the sample. V and J are TRBV5-1 and TRBJ2-4; possibly TRBD2 for D (6 bases). CDR3 length equals 15 residues. V shed 2 bases and J shed 6 bases, with 15 bases lying between them. Per germline, CDR1 SGHRS and CDR2 YFSETQ. For the CDR3, the DNA is TGCGCCAGCAGCTTAAATTCACCAGCGGGAAACATTCAGTACTTC. Its translation: CASSLNSPAGNIQYF. Together with reference TRBV5-1 and TRBJ2-4, the CDR3 gives the full variable domain: KAGVTQTPRYLIKTRGQQVTLSCSPISGHRSVSWYQQTPGQGLQFLFEYFSETQRNKGNFPGRFSGRQFSNSRSEMNVSTLELGDSALYLCASSLNSPAGNIQYFGAGTRLSVL.

This clone has a handful of counts. The chain is built from TRBV30 and TRBJ1-1; D unclear. Germline V gene lookup returns CDR1 GTSNPN and CDR2 SVGIG (reference sequence). Trimming cost V 0 bases and J 1 base, with 9 bases left between them. The CDR3 spans 14 residues. Here the CDR3 reads CAWSVNISNTEAFF. The DNA of the CDR3 is TGTGCCTGGAGTGTAAATATTTCGAACACTGAAGCTTTCTTT.

The rearrangement links TRBV6-5 to TRBJ2-7; tentatively, D is TRBD2 (6 bases). V gave up 4 bases and J gave up 0 bases, with 13 bases separating them. The germline V gene encodes CDR1 MNHEY and CDR2 SVGAGI. The CDR3 totals 15 residues. CDR3 DNA sequence: TGTGCCAGCAGTTCCACCGGGACTTCCTCCTACGAGCAGTACTTC. As protein: CASSSTGTSSYEQYF.

The rearrangement links TRBV14 to TRBJ2-7; D is unresolved. V lost 5 bases and J 4 bases, leaving 6 bases between the germline ends. From germline, CDR1 is SGHDN and CDR2 FVKESK. The CDR3 totals 11 residues. CDR3 region: CASSYGYEQYF. The CDR3 nucleotides read TGTGCCAGCAGCTACGGGTACGAGCAGTACTTC. Using reference TRBV14 and TRBJ2-7 for the parts outside the CDR3, the full variable domain is EAGVTQFPSHSVIEKGQTVTLRCDPISGHDNLYWYRRVMGKEIKFLLHFVKESKQDESGMPNNRFLAERTGGTYSTLKVQPAELEDSGVYFCASSYGYEQYFGPGTRLTVT.

This clone was seen a single time. The junction differs from germline at one of its ends, possibly a read error. This CDR3 is also generated by other DNA sequences in the sample. The chain carries TRBV19 and TRBJ1-6, with TRBD1 matching over 7 bases. Germline V gene sequence: CDR1 LNHDA, CDR2 SQIVND (reference sequence). The length of the CDR3 is 14 residues. CDR3 DNA: TGTGCCAGTAGTTCTTCGACAGGGAATTCACCCCTACACTTT. It specifies CASSSSTGNSPLHF.

This clone was detected a few times. V gene TRBV4-3 combines with J gene TRBJ1-4, with D maybe TRBD1 (5 bases). V lost 3 bases and J lost 0, with 11 bases in between. CDR1 is LGHNA and CDR2 is YSLEER in the germline V gene. The CDR3 sequence is 16 residues long. The CDR3 loop is CASSHSIGATNEKLFF. The CDR3 bases are TGCGCCAGCAGCCATTCAATAGGGGCAACTAATGAAAAACTGTTTTTT.

This clone was recorded a few times. The chain has TRBV27 and TRBJ2-7; 7 nucleotides match TRBD1. The length of the CDR3 is 15 residues. Germline trimming cut 3 bases from V and 1 base from J; bases unmatched to any gene: 6. CDR1 MNHEY and CDR2 SMNVEV come from the germline V gene (reference sequence). The CDR3 is CASSFLGTESYEQYF. The CDR3, as DNA: TGTGCCAGCAGTTTCCTCGGGACAGAATCCTACGAGCAGTACTTC.

As regards this clone: Other DNA sequences in the sample encode the same CDR3. This chain joins TRBV10-1 and TRBJ1-2; 7 nucleotides align to TRBD1. Germline CDR1 WNHNN, CDR2 SYGVQD (reference sequence). The V and J ends lost 4 bases and 4 bases, in that order; junction bases with no gene match: 3. CDR3 length equals 13 residues. The CDR3, as DNA: TGCGCCAGCAGTGCGTCAGGGGGCTATGGCTACACCTTC. Its protein product is CASSASGGYGYTF.

This clone was detected only a few times. V gene TRBV2 combines with J gene TRBJ1-2; 8 bases are shared with TRBD1. The V segment lost 0 bases and the J segment 4 bases; nucleotides outside the gene matches: 4. Germline CDR1 is SNHLY and CDR2 is FYNNEI. This CDR3 region has 15 residues. CDR3 coding DNA: TGTGCCAGCAGTGAAGCAGCAGGGGGCGGCTATGGCTACACCTTC. Encoded protein: CASSEAAGGGYGYTF.

In its sample, this clone was seen a few times. The V gene is TRBV10-3, the J gene TRBJ1-3; possible D gene TRBD1, 5 bases. The CDR3 runs to 13 residues. The germline V gene has CDR1 ENHRY and CDR2 SYGVKD. Trimming took 10 bases from V and 0 from J, leaving 10 bases between them. CDR3 bases: TGTGCCACCGGACACAACTCTGGAAACACCATATATTTT. Amino acid sequence: CATGHNSGNTIYF.

The chain has TRBV28 and TRBJ2-1; 13 bases are a match to TRBD2. Trimming cost V 0 bases and J 9 bases; bases outside gene matches: 8. Germline V gives CDR1 MDHEN, CDR2 SYDVKM. The CDR3 covers 17 residues. As DNA, the CDR3 is TGTGCCAGCAGTTTATGGGCACTAGCGGGAGGGCCTGGTGAGCAGTTCTTC. This gives the protein CASSLWALAGGPGEQFF.